This T cell receptor beta chain was documented in a study of blood T cell repertoires in COVID-19. The table came from immunoSEQ multiplex PCR; TCRdb's copy has only in-frame clones and leaves some out. The sample has approximately 170,000 clones, roughly 88% seen once. Enrolled during active infection, Seattle patients were then followed longitudinally. Germline V CDR1 and CDR2: SGHRS, YFSETQ. Trimming took 8 bases from V and 3 from J; bases not matched to a gene: 4. The CDR3 is 12 amino acids. This receptor was obtained from a man at least 80 years old with COVID-19, enrolled during active disease. The sample was peripheral blood. The V and J genes are TRBV5-1 and TRBJ1-2, with 7 nucleotides matching TRBD1. The CDR3 DNA reads TGCGCCAGTAGCCAGGGGGACTATGGCTACACCTTC. Translation: CASSQGDYGYTF.